This T cell receptor (beta chain) was identified during a study of neurological immune-mediated disorders. In the case of this clonotype: Germline is not matched at one junction end, which may reflect a read error.

Using its own MiXCR run on the 5' RACE reads, TCRdb lists one record per CDR3 protein. There are some 46,000 distinct CDR3 sequences in the sample; 4.5% occur only once, and 5.5% to 6% lies in the top ten. In germline, CDR1 is SGHTA, CDR2 FQGNSA. The CDR3 has 14 amino acids. The V call is TRBV7-2, the J call TRBJ1-6; D is perhaps TRBD1 (5 bases). Specimen: PBMCs. This receptor was taken from a woman aged 55-70 years with multiple sclerosis. The CDR3 DNA sequence: TGTGCCAGCAGCTTGGGGGGTTCGTATTCACCCCTCAACTTT. Translation: CASSLGGSYSPLNF.